The 7 T cell receptor beta chains given below trace back to one sample, sequenced in a study of cytomegalovirus exposure and HLA in healthy donors. Vbeta (60) and Jbeta (13) primers were used in the PCR. Sequenced by immunoSEQ multiplex PCR; TCRdb stores in-frame clones only, minus some. The sample records under 130,000 clones, roughly 78% being singletons. The sequenced sample was PBMCs. These TCRs come from a woman in her forties in good health and CMV-seronegative.

The chain couples TRBV5-4 to TRBJ2-1, with TRBD2 as a possible D gene (6 bases). Between the trimmed V and J ends, which lost 3 bases and 7 bases, there was a span of 14 bases. Germline-derived CDR1 and CDR2 are SGHNT and YYREEE (reference sequence). This CDR3 has 14 amino acids. The CDR3: CASSSPTRGNEQFF. CDR3 bases: TGTGCCAGCAGCTCGCCGACCCGGGGGAATGAGCAGTTCTTC.

V is TRBV28 and J is TRBJ2-3, with 7 positions matching TRBD1. This CDR3 has 15 residues. Trimming at V came to 3 bases and at J to 3 bases, leaving 6 bases not matched to a gene. CDR1 MDHEN and CDR2 SYDVKM come from the germline V gene. The DNA of the CDR3 is TGTGCCAGCAGTTTGCCGGGGACAGCGACAGATACGCAGTATTTT. Translating it yields CASSLPGTATDTQYF.

The CDR3 reads CASSKARVTDTQYF. DNA of the CDR3: TGTGCCAGTAGTAAAGCCAGGGTCACAGATACGCAGTATTTT. The V and J genes are TRBV19 and TRBJ2-3, with a weak D call TRBD1 (5 bases). V shed 4 bases and J shed 2 bases, with 10 bases lying between them. CDR1 and CDR2 from the germline V gene are LNHDA and SQIVND (reference sequence). This CDR3 is built from 14 residues.

In nucleotides, the CDR3 is TGTGCCAGCAGTCCCCCCCGGCCGGGGTATGGCTACACCTTC. It is translated as CASSPPRPGYGYTF. This chain joins TRBV28 and TRBJ1-2; D gene ambiguous. The CDR3 runs 14 residues. From germline, CDR1 is MDHEN and CDR2 SYDVKM. V gave up 5 bases and J gave up 5 bases, with 15 bases separating them.

The V and J genes are TRBV5-6 and TRBJ2-3; tentative D call: TRBD2 (6 bases). This CDR3 is 14 amino acids long. Trimming took off 2 bases at V and 8 bases at J, with 15 bases between the two ends. Germline CDR1 is SGHDT and CDR2 is YYEEEE. The CDR3 DNA reads as TGTGCCAGCAGCTTACTAGCACCAATTCGTACGCAGTATTTT. Translation gives CASSLLAPIRTQYF.

The chain links TRBV10-3 to TRBJ1-6; no reliable D call. V was trimmed by 2 bases and J by 9 bases, leaving 11 bases between them. Germline CDR1 is ENHRY and CDR2 is SYGVKD. This CDR3 contains 14 residues. CDR3 coding DNA: TGTGCCATCAGTGAGCTGCAGGCTCGTTCACCCCTCCACTTT. As protein: CAISELQARSPLHF.

In DNA, the CDR3 is TGTGCCAGCAGTCCAAGAGGGATTACGTCGAAGCCCCAGCATTTT. It is translated as CASSPRGITSKPQHF. The chain carries TRBV28 and TRBJ1-5; no reliable D call. Looked up from germline, CDR1 is MDHEN and CDR2 is SYDVKM. The length of the CDR3 is 15 residues. Trimming took 5 bases from V and 8 from J, leaving 19 bases between them.